The clone carrying this T cell receptor (beta chain) occurred a few times. Trimming took off 4 bases at V and 3 bases at J, with 14 bases between the two ends. The CDR3 is made up of 14 amino acids. Looked up from germline, CDR1 is SGHDT and CDR2 is YYEEEE. The sample originates from a study of blood T cell repertoires in COVID-19. Overall study: Sample material is recorded as cDNA or gDNA derived from T cells, B-cell-depleted T cells, or PBMCs.

Repertoires were generated with immunoSEQ multiplex PCR, while TCRdb's copy carries only in-frame clones and drops some. The sample has tens of thousands of clones; 88% are singletons. The chain joins TRBV5-6 to TRBJ2-7, with D maybe TRBD1 (6 bases). The sample taken for sequencing was peripheral blood. The sequence came from a man aged 50 or older with active COVID-19. The CDR3 protein is CASSASGDVYEQYV. CDR3 bases: TGTGCCAGCAGCGCCTCAGGGGACGTCTACGAGCAGTACGTC.